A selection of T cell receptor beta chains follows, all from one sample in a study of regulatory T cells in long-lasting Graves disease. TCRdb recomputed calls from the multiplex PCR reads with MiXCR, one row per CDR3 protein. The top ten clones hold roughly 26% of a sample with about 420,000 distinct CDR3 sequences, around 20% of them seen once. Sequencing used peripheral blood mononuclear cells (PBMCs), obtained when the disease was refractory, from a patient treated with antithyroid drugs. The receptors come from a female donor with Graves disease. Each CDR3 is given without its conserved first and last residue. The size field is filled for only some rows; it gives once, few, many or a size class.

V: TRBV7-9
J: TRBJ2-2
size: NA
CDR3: ASSLGVGTHTGELF

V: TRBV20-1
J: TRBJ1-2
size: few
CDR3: SARGAGNYGYT

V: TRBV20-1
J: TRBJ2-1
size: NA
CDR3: SAILIAGGRDDEQF

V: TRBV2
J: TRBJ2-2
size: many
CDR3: ASGRYGTHITGELF

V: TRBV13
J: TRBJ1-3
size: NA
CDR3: ASSLGTGGFGNTIY

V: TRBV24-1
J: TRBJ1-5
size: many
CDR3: ASPGQRQGDQPQH

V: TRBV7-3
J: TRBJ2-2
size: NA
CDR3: ASSLTGTGHTGELF

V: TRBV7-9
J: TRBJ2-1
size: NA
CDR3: ASSLDKHPYNEQF

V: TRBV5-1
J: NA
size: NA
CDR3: ASSLEGSNPYEQY

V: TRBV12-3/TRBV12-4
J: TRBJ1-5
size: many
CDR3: ASRRRLAQH

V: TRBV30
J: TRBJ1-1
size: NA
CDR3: AWSVLGGGTEAF

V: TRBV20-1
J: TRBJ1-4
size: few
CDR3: SARDPAPAGDEKLF

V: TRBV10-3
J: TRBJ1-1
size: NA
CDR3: AIRSGTGGSRTEAF

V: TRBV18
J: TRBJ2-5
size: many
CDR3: ASSDRPETQY

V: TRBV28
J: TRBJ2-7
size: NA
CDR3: ASSFGDGSYEQY

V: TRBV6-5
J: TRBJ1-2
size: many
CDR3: ASSYGQKVGYT

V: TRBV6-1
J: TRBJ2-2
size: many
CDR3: ASRMTGGNTGELF

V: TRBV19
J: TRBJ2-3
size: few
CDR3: ASSNLAGAADTQY

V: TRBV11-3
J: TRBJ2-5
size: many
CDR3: ASSFQGKETQY

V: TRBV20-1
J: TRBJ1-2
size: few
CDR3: SAMVDRVYGYT

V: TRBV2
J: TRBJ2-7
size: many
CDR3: ASGGQGIYEQY

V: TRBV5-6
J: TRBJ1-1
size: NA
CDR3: ASSLVQGPNTEAF

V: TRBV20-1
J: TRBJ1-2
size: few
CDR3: SASEQYGYT

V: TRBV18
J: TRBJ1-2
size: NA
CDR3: ASSTPDRGGYGYT

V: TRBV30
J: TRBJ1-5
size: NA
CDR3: AWSATGDWPQH

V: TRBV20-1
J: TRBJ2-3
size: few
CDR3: SARGGYADTQY

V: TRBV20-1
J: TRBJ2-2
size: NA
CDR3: SASSPLAGPTGELF

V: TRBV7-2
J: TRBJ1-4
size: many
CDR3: ASSLMDWRGEDEKLF

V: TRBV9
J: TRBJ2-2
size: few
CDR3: ASGRPASATGELF

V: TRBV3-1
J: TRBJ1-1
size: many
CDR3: ASSQDLGEAF

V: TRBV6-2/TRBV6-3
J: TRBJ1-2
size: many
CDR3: ASSYSDRGYYGYT

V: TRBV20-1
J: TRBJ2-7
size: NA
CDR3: SAVGDSEQY

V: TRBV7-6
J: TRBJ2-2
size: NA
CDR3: ASSLAPLYPPSGELF

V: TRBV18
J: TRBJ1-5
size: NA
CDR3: ASSVGTSQPQH

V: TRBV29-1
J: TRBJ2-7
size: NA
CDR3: SVGIQGTPSYEQY

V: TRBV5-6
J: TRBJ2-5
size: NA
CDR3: ASSLVGTGGFSQY

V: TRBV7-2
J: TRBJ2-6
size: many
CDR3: ASSLTGYGANVLT

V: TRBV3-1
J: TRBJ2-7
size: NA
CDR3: ASSQGDGVEQY

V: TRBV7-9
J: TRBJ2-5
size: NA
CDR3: ASRPFVGHEETQY

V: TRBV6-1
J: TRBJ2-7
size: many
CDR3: ASSPQGPPSYEQY

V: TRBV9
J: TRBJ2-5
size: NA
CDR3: ASSPPRGRAGGQETQY

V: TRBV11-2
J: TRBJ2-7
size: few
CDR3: ASSQESAGPYEQY

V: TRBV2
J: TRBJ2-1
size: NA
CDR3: ASRPGLAGNEQF